Shown below are 21 T cell receptor beta chains from a single sample sequenced in a study of beta chain features in type 1 diabetes. The isolated RNA, all of it, was reverse transcribed, so expressed TCRB transcripts were what got sequenced. Profiled with immunoSEQ multiplex PCR; TCRdb holds only in-frame clones, not every one. This table has approximately 200,000 clones, over 7.5% appearing once. Material for sequencing was naive CD4+ T cells from blood. Receptors originate from a woman in her late teens or twenties in good health.

The chain links TRBV6-5 to TRBJ2-3; TRBD2 matches 7 bases. The CDR3 has 11 amino acids. Per the germline V gene, CDR1 is MNHEY and CDR2 is SVGAGI. CDR3 sequence: CGASGGDTQYF. The DNA for the CDR3 is TGTGGTGCTTCGGGAGGAGATACGCAGTATTTT.

This clone was seen only a few times. The chain employs TRBV28 and TRBJ2-1; D unclear. The V and J ends lost 6 bases and 7 bases respectively, with 10 bases between them. Per germline, CDR1 MDHEN and CDR2 SYDVKM. CDR3 length: 12 amino acids. For the CDR3, the DNA is TGTGCCAGCAGACCCAGTGTAAATGAGCAGTTCTTC. Its protein is CASRPSVNEQFF.

The CDR3 spells CASSVYGGNEQFF. Here the CDR3 DNA reads TGTGCCAGCAGCGTATACGGGGGCAATGAGCAGTTCTTC. This chain connects TRBV9 to TRBJ2-1; weak D call: TRBD2 (6 bases). V was cut by 1 base and J by 6 bases, with 8 bases left in between. Germline CDR1 and CDR2: SGDLS and YYNGEE. The CDR3 loop spans 13 amino acids.

This chain links TRBV5-4 with TRBJ1-1; a possible D gene is TRBD1 (5 bases). With 3 bases removed from V and 10 bases from J, the gap between germline ends came to 13 bases. Germline lookup yields CDR1 SGHNT and CDR2 YYREEE (reference sequence). This CDR3 has 12 residues. DNA for the CDR3: TGTGCCAGCAGCTGGCAGGGCGGTAGAGCTTTCTTT. Protein sequence: CASSWQGGRAFF. Full variable domain (missing parts from reference TRBV5-4 and TRBJ1-1): ETGVTQSPTHLIKTRGQQVTLRCSSQSGHNTVSWYQQALGQGPQFIFQYYREEENGRGNFPPRFSGLQFPNYSSELNVNALELDDSALYLCASSWQGGRAFFGQGTRLTVV.

This clone has just a few counts. This chain uses TRBV15 with TRBJ1-2; 7 positions match TRBD1. With V trimmed by 3 bases and J by 2 bases, 12 bases remained unmatched. The CDR3 sequence is 17 residues long. Per the germline V gene, CDR1 is LNHNV and CDR2 is YYDKDF (reference sequence). The CDR3 DNA reads TGTGCCACCAGCAGGGCAGCCGACAGGGCCCTAAACTATGGCTACACCTTC. It is translated as CATSRAADRALNYGYTF.

Only a few counts were recorded for this clone. This chain links TRBV7-9 with TRBJ2-1, with TRBD2 matching over 9 bases. CDR1 SEHNR and CDR2 FQNEAQ come from the germline V gene (reference sequence). After removal of 4 bases from V and 5 bases from J, the junction contained 3 bases not matched to a gene. This CDR3 is built from 14 residues. CDR3 coding DNA: TGTGCCAGCAGCTCCCGACTAGCGGACAATGAGCAGTTCTTC. Protein sequence: CASSSRLADNEQFF.

This clone was detected a few times. V usage is TRBV11-2 and J usage is TRBJ2-1; TRBD2 agrees at 8 bases. CDR1 and CDR2 (germline): SGHAT, FQNNGV. V was pared by 5 bases and J by 3 bases, with 6 bases of the junction left unmatched. The CDR3 spans 15 residues. The DNA for the CDR3 is TGTGCCAGCAGCACGGAGCGGGAGATCTACAATGAGCAGTTCTTC. Protein sequence: CASSTEREIYNEQFF.

This clone was found a few times. The chain recombines TRBV18 with TRBJ2-2, with TRBD2 identical over 13 bases. The CDR3 is 18 amino acids. Germline trimming cut 3 bases from V and 4 bases from J; bases unmatched to any gene: 8. The germline V gene encodes CDR1 KGHSH and CDR2 LQKENI. The CDR3 spells CASSPRTSGRLATGELFF. CDR3 nucleotide sequence: TGTGCCAGCTCACCCCGGACTAGCGGGAGATTGGCCACCGGGGAGCTGTTTTTT.

V usage is TRBV25-1 and J usage is TRBJ2-2; TRBD1 agrees at 9 bases. The CDR3 runs to 14 residues. Germline V gene sequence: CDR1 MGHDK, CDR2 SYGVNS. With V trimmed by 7 bases and J by 5 bases, 5 bases remained unmatched. CDR3 in DNA: TGTGCCAGCACCGGGACAGGGCGGACCGGGGAGCTGTTTTTT. This codes for CASTGTGRTGELFF.

A few counts support this clone. The V and J genes are TRBV29-1 and TRBJ1-1, with 9 bases that match TRBD1. The CDR3 runs 14 residues. Germline V gives CDR1 SQVTM, CDR2 ANQGSEA. V lost 7 bases and J lost 0; bases outside the gene matches: 6. The DNA of the CDR3 is TGCAGCGCGGACAGGGGAGTCATGAACACTGAAGCTTTCTTT. Protein product: CSADRGVMNTEAFF.

The CDR3 nucleotides are TGTGCCAGCAGTGGACAGGGCGATATGAACACTGAAGCTTTCTTT. Protein sequence: CASSGQGDMNTEAFF. V is TRBV6-6 and J is TRBJ1-1; 8 nucleotides agree with TRBD1. This CDR3 has 15 residues. CDR1 is MNHNY, CDR2 SVGAGI, per germline (reference sequence). J was trimmed by 0 bases and V by 5 bases; bases with no gene match: 5.

The chain combines TRBV5-4 with TRBJ2-7; 7 bases are a match to TRBD2. CDR3 length equals 14 residues. The junction had 4 bases not matched to a gene; V was cut back by 4 bases and J by 0 bases. In germline, CDR1 is SGHNT, CDR2 YYREEE (reference sequence). The CDR3 here is CASSLRTSSYEQYF. CDR3 DNA: TGTGCCAGCAGCCTAAGGACTAGCTCCTACGAGCAGTACTTC.

The V call is TRBV18, the J call TRBJ2-5, with 13 bases that match TRBD2. V lost 3 bases to trimming and J lost 5 bases; unmatched junction nucleotides: 3. The CDR3 is 15 amino acids. Germline V lookup: CDR1 KGHSH, CDR2 LQKENI. The CDR3 spells CASSPRTSGSETQYF. The CDR3, as DNA: TGTGCCAGCTCACCTCGGACTAGCGGGAGTGAGACCCAGTACTTC. The whole variable domain, remainder taken from reference TRBV18 and TRBJ2-5, is NAGVMQNPRHLVRRRGQEARLRCSPMKGHSHVYWYRQLPEEGLKFMVYLQKENIIDESGMPKERFSAEFPKEGPSILRIQQVVRGDSAAYFCASSPRTSGSETQYFGPGTRLLVL.

The J gene is TRBJ2-7, the V gene TRBV6-6; unclear D gene. This CDR3 is built from 15 residues. The V gene's germline CDR1 is MNHNY and CDR2 SVGAGI (reference sequence). Trimming cost V 5 bases and J 1 base, with 15 bases left between them. DNA of the CDR3: TGTGCCAGCAGTCGAGGCGGTGACGTGTCCTACGAGCAGTACTTC. Amino acids: CASSRGGDVSYEQYF.

This chain links TRBV6-1 with TRBJ1-2; 7 bases fit TRBD1. CDR1 MNHNS and CDR2 SASEGT come from the germline V gene. This CDR3 has 12 amino acids. J was trimmed by 7 bases and V by 7 bases; bases with no gene match: 6. This CDR3 reads CASIWTGGGYTF. Here the CDR3 DNA reads TGTGCCAGCATTTGGACAGGTGGTGGCTACACCTTC.

This clone was found many times. The chain uses TRBV28 and TRBJ2-7; D may be TRBD2 (5 bases). The length of the CDR3 is 12 residues. Between the trimmed V and J ends, which lost 2 bases and 4 bases, there was a span of 6 bases. Germline V lookup: CDR1 MDHEN, CDR2 SYDVKM. The CDR3: CASSLRGYEQYF. DNA of the CDR3: TGTGCCAGCAGTTTACGGGGTTACGAGCAGTACTTC. The whole variable domain, filled in from reference TRBV28 and TRBJ2-7, reads DVKVTQSSRYLVKRTGEKVFLECVQDMDHENMFWYRQDPGLGLRLIYFSYDVKMKEKGDIPEGYSVSREKKERFSLILESASTNQTSMYLCASSLRGYEQYFGPGTRLTVT.

The V call is TRBV5-1, the J call TRBJ1-1, with TRBD1 as a possible D gene (5 bases). The germline V and J ends were trimmed by 6 bases and 4 bases, with 16 bases remaining between them. Germline V lookup: CDR1 SGHRS, CDR2 YFSETQ. The CDR3 consists of 14 residues. DNA for the CDR3: TGCGCCAGCACCCCGGTTCTGGGGGGCACTGAAGCTTTCTTT. Amino acids: CASTPVLGGTEAFF.

This sequence joins TRBV7-7 and TRBJ2-7, with 13 bases identical to TRBD2. Looked up from germline, CDR1 is SSHAT and CDR2 is FNYEAQ (reference sequence). This CDR3 has 15 amino acids. Trimming at V came to 6 bases and at J to 2 bases, leaving 4 bases not matched to a gene. The CDR3 spells CASSPGLAGAYEQYF. CDR3 coding DNA: TGTGCCAGCAGTCCAGGACTAGCGGGGGCCTACGAGCAGTACTTC.

This clone was counted between two and nine times. The same CDR3 arises from other DNA sequences in this sample as well. V is TRBV5-4 and J is TRBJ2-1; D possibly corresponds to TRBD2 (6 bases). V was clipped by 0 bases and J by 0 bases, with 7 bases between them. This CDR3 contains 15 residues. The germline gives CDR1 SGHNT, CDR2 YYREEE (reference sequence). In nucleotides, the CDR3 is TGTGCCAGCAGCTTGGACGGGAGCTCCTACAATGAGCAGTTCTTC. The encoded protein is CASSLDGSSYNEQFF.

The J gene is TRBJ1-2, the V gene TRBV28, with a possible D match to TRBD1 (5 bases). The V end was cut by 6 bases, the J end by 6 bases, with 17 bases between. CDR3 length: 14 amino acids. Germline V gene data show CDR1 as MDHEN and CDR2 as SYDVKM. The CDR3 sequence: CASRPDTRAHGYTF. The CDR3 DNA reads as TGTGCCAGCAGACCGGACACAAGAGCCCATGGCTACACCTTC.

V usage is TRBV6-5 and J usage is TRBJ1-1; 8 bases map to TRBD1. Germline V lookup: CDR1 MNHEY, CDR2 SVGAGI. V trimming: 7 bases; J trimming: 3 bases; junction bases outside the gene matches: 7. The CDR3 runs to 14 residues. The CDR3 nucleotides read TGTGCCAGCATCAGAAAGGACAGGGACACTGAAGCTTTCTTT. Its protein product is CASIRKDRDTEAFF.